One TCR beta chain is described in this entry. Antigen specificity is unknown. The method was immunoSEQ multiplex PCR; TCRdb's version includes in-frame clones alone and lacks a portion of them. The sample yields 30,000 or so clones, 82% seen once. The data are from a study of OX40 agonist ivuxolimab in advanced cancers. Points from the study as a whole: The work left the antigen specificity of expanded peripheral T cells undetermined. CD8+ T cells (on average) carried more expanded clones than CD4+ T cells.

The source material was CD4+ or CD8+ T cells sorted from blood, sampled in a trial of the OX40 agonist ivuxolimab. The source is an adult with an advanced solid tumor such as melanoma, head and neck, liver or kidney cancer.

The CDR3 region has the DNA TGTGCCAGCAGTGCATATAGCGGGAGTTCCTACGAGCAGTACTTC. This codes for CASSAYSGSSYEQYF. V is TRBV6-1 and J is TRBJ2-7, with 9 nucleotides matching TRBD2. This CDR3 is 15 amino acids long. Losses at the gene ends were 4 bases for V and 1 base for J; bases not matched to a gene: 5. The germline CDR1 and CDR2 sequences are MNHNS and SASEGT.